One T cell receptor (beta chain) is described in this entry. The CDR3 runs to 15 residues. Germline V gene data show CDR1 as SGHTA and CDR2 as FQGTGA. The ends lost 6 bases at V and 9 bases at J; junction bases unmatched: 12. This sample is drawn from a study of T cells after posttransplantation cyclophosphamide. Here immunoSEQ multiplex PCR was the method, and the copy in TCRdb shows in-frame clones only, minus some. The data show 25,000 to 35,000 clones, approximately 90% seen once. The clonotype comes from a middle-aged woman with a blood cancer, CMV-positive, and with a related stem cell donor. The V gene is TRBV7-3, the J gene TRBJ2-1; 9 nucleotides align to TRBD1. Sequenced sample: PBMCs. The DNA of the CDR3 is TGTGCCAGCAGTCGGCCGGGACAGGGTTACGGTGAGCAGTTCTTC. Its translation is CASSRPGQGYGEQFF.